This is a list of T cell receptor beta chains from one sample in a study of vaccination and CD4 T cells after COVID-19. MiXCR was run by TCRdb on the PCR reads, yielding one entry per CDR3 protein. The table includes 20,000 or so distinct CDR3 sequences, less than 40% detected once. The antigens for these receptors are not known. The sequences come from CD4+ T cells from blood, cultured in vitro, collected about 7 months after SARS-CoV-2 vaccination. These receptors were collected from a human donor who had recovered from COVID-19. The CDR3 runs from the conserved cysteine through the conserved F or W. The order of the fields is D gene, V gene, J gene, clone size, CDR3 DNA, CDR3 protein. A D gene is named only where the DNA matches it firmly. Clone size, where shown, is once, few, many, or a class for clones that have expanded.

>-|TRBV19|TRBJ2-7|few
TGTGCCAGTAGTCCCCGGACAGACCGATATTCCTACGAGCAGTACTTC
CASSPRTDRYSYEQYF
>TRBD1|TRBV7-8|TRBJ1-5|-
TGTGCCAGCAGCCTGGGACAGGCGATCAATCAGCCCCAGCATTTT
CASSLGQAINQPQHF
>-|TRBV15|TRBJ2-7|few
TGTGCCACCAGCATCTGGCGGAGGGACGAGCAGTACTTC
CATSIWRRDEQYF
>-|TRBV20-1|TRBJ2-1|few
TGCAGTGCTAGAGACTGGGGGCGGGAGAAGTACAATGAGCAGTTCTTC
CSARDWGREKYNEQFF
>-|TRBV28|TRBJ2-4|-
TGTGCCAGCAGTTTAACGGTCGCCAAAAACATTCAGTACTTC
CASSLTVAKNIQYF
>-|TRBV6-1|TRBJ2-5|-
TGTGCCTCCCTTGACCCCCCAGGGGAGACCCAGTACTTC
CASLDPPGETQYF
>-|TRBV20-1|TRBJ2-7|few
TGCAGTGCTAGGCGGGTCTTGGGCTACGAGCAGTACTTC
CSARRVLGYEQYF
>TRBD2|TRBV20-1|TRBJ2-1|-
TGCAGTGCCGTGACTAGCGGGAGGGCCAATGAGCAGTTCTTC
CSAVTSGRANEQFF
>-|TRBV20-1|TRBJ1-2|few
TGCAGTGCTCGTTTGGGGCTTAACTATGGCTACACCTTC
CSARLGLNYGYTF
>TRBD2|TRBV6-1|TRBJ2-7|-
TGTGCCAGCAGTGATGGGGGACTAGCGGGAGACGAGCAGTACTTC
CASSDGGLAGDEQYF
>-|TRBV6-1|TRBJ1-1|-
TGTGCCAGCAGTGCAGGGTGGGGGAACACTGAAGCTTTCTTT
CASSAGWGNTEAFF
>TRBD2|TRBV15|TRBJ2-1|-
TGTGCCACCAGCTCCGGACTAGCGTCCTACAATGAGCAGTTCTTC
CATSSGLASYNEQFF
>TRBD2|TRBV28|TRBJ2-3|-
TGTGCCAGCACCTTCGGGACTAGCGGGAGAACGCAGTATTTT
CASTFGTSGRTQYF
>-|TRBV6-2/TRBV6-3|TRBJ2-7|few
TGTGCCAGCAGGACAGGTCTTAGCGAGCAGTACTTC
CASRTGLSEQYF
>TRBD2|TRBV7-9|TRBJ2-5|-
TGTGCCAGCAGCTTGCATAGGGCCGGGACTAGCGGGAGTGAGACCCAGTACTTC
CASSLHRAGTSGSETQYF
>-|TRBV20-1|TRBJ2-1|few
TGCAGTGCTAGAAACATGAGGCAGTTCTTC
CSARNMRQFF
>-|TRBV20-1|TRBJ1-5|few
TGCAGTGCTAGAATCGGCAGGATTAATCAGCCCCAGCATTTT
CSARIGRINQPQHF
>-|TRBV7-9|TRBJ2-1|-
TGTGCCAGCAGCCCCCCCGTTCGCAGCGGCTCCTACAATGAGCAGTTCTTC
CASSPPVRSGSYNEQFF
>TRBD2|TRBV28|TRBJ2-7|-
TGTGCCAGCAGTTTAATGCGACTAGCGGATTACGAGCAGTACTTC
CASSLMRLADYEQYF
>TRBD2|TRBV7-3|TRBJ2-5|few
TGTGCCAGCAGCTTAAGGGGACTAGCGGGAGGGAGTGGGCAAGAGACCCAGTACTTC
CASSLRGLAGGSGQETQYF
>TRBD1|TRBV10-3|TRBJ2-1|once
TGTGCCATCAGTGAGGGACAGGGGAGGGATGAGCAGTTCTTC
CAISEGQGRDEQFF
>-|TRBV28|TRBJ2-6|-
TGTGCCAGCAGTTCTCCCAAGGGGGCCAACGTCCTGACTTTC
CASSSPKGANVLTF
>-|TRBV21-1|TRBJ2-1|few
TGTGCCAGCAGCAGGGAGAACAGGGTGTTGCACAATGAGCAGTTCTTC
CASSRENRVLHNEQFF
>-|TRBV20-1|TRBJ2-1|few
TGCAGTGCTAGAGGATCGACCACGGGCGGTGAGCAGTTCTTC
CSARGSTTGGEQFF